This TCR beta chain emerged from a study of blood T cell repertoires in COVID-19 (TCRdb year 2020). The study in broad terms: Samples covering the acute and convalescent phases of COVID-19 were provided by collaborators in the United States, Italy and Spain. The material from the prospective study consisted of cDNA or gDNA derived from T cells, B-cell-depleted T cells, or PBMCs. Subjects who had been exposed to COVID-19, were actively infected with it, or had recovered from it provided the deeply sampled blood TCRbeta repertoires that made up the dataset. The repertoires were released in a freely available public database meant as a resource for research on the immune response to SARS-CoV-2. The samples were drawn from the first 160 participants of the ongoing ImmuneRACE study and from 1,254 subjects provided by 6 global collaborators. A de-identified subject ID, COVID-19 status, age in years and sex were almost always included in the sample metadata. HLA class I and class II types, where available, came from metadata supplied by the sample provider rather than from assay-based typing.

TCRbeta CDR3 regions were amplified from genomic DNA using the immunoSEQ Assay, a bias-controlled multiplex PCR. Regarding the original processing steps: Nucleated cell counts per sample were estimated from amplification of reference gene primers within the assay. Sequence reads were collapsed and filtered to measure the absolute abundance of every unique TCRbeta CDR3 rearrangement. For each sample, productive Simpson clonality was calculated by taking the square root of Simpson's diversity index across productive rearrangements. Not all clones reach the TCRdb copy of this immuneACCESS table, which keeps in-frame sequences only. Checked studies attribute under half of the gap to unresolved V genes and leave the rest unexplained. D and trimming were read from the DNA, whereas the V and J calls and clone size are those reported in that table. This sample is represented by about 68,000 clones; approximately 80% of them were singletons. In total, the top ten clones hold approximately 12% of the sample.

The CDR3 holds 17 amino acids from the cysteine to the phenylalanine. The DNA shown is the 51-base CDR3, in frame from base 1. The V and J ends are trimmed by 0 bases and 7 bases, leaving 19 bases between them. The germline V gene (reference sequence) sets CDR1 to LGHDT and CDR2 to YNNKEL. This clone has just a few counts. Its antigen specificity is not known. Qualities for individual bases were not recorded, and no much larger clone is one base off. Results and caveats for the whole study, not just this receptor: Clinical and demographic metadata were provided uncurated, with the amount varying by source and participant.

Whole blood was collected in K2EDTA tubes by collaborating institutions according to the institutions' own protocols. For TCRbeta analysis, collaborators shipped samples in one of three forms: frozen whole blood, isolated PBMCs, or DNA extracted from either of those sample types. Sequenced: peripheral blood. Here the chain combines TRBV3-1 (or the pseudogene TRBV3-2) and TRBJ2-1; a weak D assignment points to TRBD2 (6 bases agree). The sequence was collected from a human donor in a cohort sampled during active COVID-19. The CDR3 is CASSQDPGGPYKNEQFF. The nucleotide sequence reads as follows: TGTGCCAGCAGCCAAGATCCCGGGGGACCATACAAGAATGAGCAGTTCTTC.